This T cell receptor beta chain was obtained from a study of blood T cells in healthy people across ages. Study results and limitations: Age brought a roughly linear fall in TCR beta diversity measured per million T cells. Higher diversity, along with more naive CD4+ cells, distinguished long-lived donors from aged donors.

In regard to this clonotype: Its antigen is as yet unknown.

The donors, all healthy, were Caucasians living in Russia, aged roughly 6 to 100. Sample-barcoded 5' priming and a J-beta primer mix drove a second PCR of roughly 6 to 12 cycles. Sequencing yielded, for each sample, at least 2.5 million paired-end reads carrying CDR3. TCRdb re-analysed the 5' RACE reads in MiXCR, keeping a single row per CDR3 protein. Counted here are fewer than 750,000 distinct CDR3 sequences, roughly 48% occurring once; the ten biggest clones make up 20% to 25%. The germline V gene has CDR1 DFQATT and CDR2 SNEGSKA (reference sequence). V was clipped by 6 bases and J by 2 bases; unmatched bases: 5. The CDR3 extends over 13 amino acids.

The clonotype originates from a man aged 80 or over in good health. The chain employs TRBV20-1 and TRBJ2-7, with TRBD1 identical over 9 bases. Sequenced input: blood. The CDR3 DNA reads as TGCAGTGCCGCAACAGGGGGCACCTACGAGCAGTACTTC. This sequence encodes CSAATGGTYEQYF.